These 32 T cell receptor beta chains were all obtained from the same sample, sequenced in a study of lymphopenia after photon versus proton radiotherapy. Profiled with immunoSEQ multiplex PCR; TCRdb holds only in-frame clones, not every one. The table includes more than 20,000 clones, around 83% detected once. Sequencing was performed on peripheral blood, taken from a patient treated with photon-based radiotherapy. The receptors derive from a man in his thirties or forties with gastric cancer.

The V gene is TRBV19, the J gene TRBJ2-6; D remains ambiguous. This CDR3 is built from 12 residues. V dropped 5 bases and J dropped 4 bases, with 3 bases sitting between them. Germline CDR1 and CDR2: LNHDA and SQIVND (reference sequence). CDR3 loop: CASSLGANVLTF. For the CDR3, the DNA is TGTGCCAGTAGTTTAGGGGCCAACGTCCTGACTTTC.

This clone was counted a few times. The rearrangement links TRBV7-2 to TRBJ2-7; 11 nucleotides line up with TRBD1. Germline trimming cut 3 bases from V and 1 base from J; bases unmatched to any gene: 11. CDR3 length: 18 residues. Germline V CDR1 and CDR2: SGHTA, FQGNSA. DNA for the CDR3: TGTGCCAGCAGCTTCCCCGGACAGGGGGCAACTTTATCCTACGAGCAGTACTTC. Translation: CASSFPGQGATLSYEQYF. Variable domain in full (rest from reference TRBV7-2 and TRBJ2-7): GAGVSQSPSNKVTEKGKDVELRCDPISGHTALYWYRQSLGQGLEFLIYFQGNSAPDKSGLPSDRFSAERTGGSVSTLTIQRTQQEDSAVYLCASSFPGQGATLSYEQYFGPGTRLTVT.

The rearrangement uses TRBV10-3 and TRBJ1-6, with D tentatively TRBD1 (5 bases). CDR1 and CDR2 from the germline V gene are ENHRY and SYGVKD. This CDR3 comprises 15 residues. Trimming cost V 3 bases and J 0 bases, with 6 bases left between them. The CDR3 is CAISEGASYNSPLHF. The CDR3 DNA follows: TGTGCCATCAGTGAAGGGGCCTCCTATAATTCACCCCTCCACTTT.

This chain joins TRBV29-1 and TRBJ2-5; a weak D match, TRBD1 (5 bases). The V end lost 4 bases, the J end lost 4 bases, and 10 bases lay between the germline ends. Germline lookup yields CDR1 SQVTM and CDR2 ANQGSEA. The CDR3 length is 12 residues. The CDR3 DNA is TGCAGCGTTGTTCAGGGTTCAGAGACCCAGTACTTC. Translated, it gives CSVVQGSETQYF.

This chain connects TRBV5-6 to TRBJ1-5, with a possible D match to TRBD1 (5 bases). V lost 2 bases, J lost 8 bases, and 11 bases lay in between. Germline values: CDR1 SGHDT, CDR2 YYEEEE. This CDR3 spans 13 amino acids. The CDR3 reads CASSFGSREPQHF. CDR3 bases: TGTGCCAGCAGCTTTGGTTCCAGGGAGCCCCAGCATTTT.

This chain joins TRBV29-1 and TRBJ2-6; D gene uncertain. V was clipped by 5 bases and J by 0 bases, with 2 bases between them. The CDR3 is 12 amino acids. Germline V CDR1 and CDR2: SQVTM, ANQGSEA. The CDR3 DNA is TGCAGCGTTTACTCTGGGGCCAACGTCCTGACTTTC. It is translated as CSVYSGANVLTF.

This chain links TRBV12-5 with TRBJ1-1; D is ambiguous. The V end lost 4 bases, the J end lost 6 bases, and 15 bases lay between the germline ends. CDR3 length: 14 residues. Germline CDR1 LGHNT, CDR2 FRNRAP. The CDR3 DNA reads TGTGCTAGTGGTTCCCTCGGGGTTAGGTCTGAAGCTTTCTTT. This encodes CASGSLGVRSEAFF.

The V call is TRBV7-2, the J call TRBJ2-7; D might be TRBD2 (6 bases). Germline CDR1 SGHTA, CDR2 FQGNSA. The V and J ends lost 4 bases and 1 base respectively, with 8 bases between them. The CDR3 covers 13 residues. This CDR3 is CASSWDSSYEQYF. The CDR3 DNA follows: TGTGCCAGCAGCTGGGACTCTTCCTACGAGCAGTACTTC.

By frequency in the sample, this clone is medium-sized (0.01 to 0.1%). The J gene is TRBJ1-3, the V gene TRBV4-1; tentative D call: TRBD1 (6 bases). Between the trimmed V and J ends, which lost 4 bases and 0 bases, there was a span of 13 bases. The CDR3 has 16 residues. CDR1 and CDR2 (germline): MGHRA, YSYEKL. Written as DNA, the CDR3 is TGCGCCAGCAGCCCACCCGGGACACTCTCTGGAAACACCATATATTTT. The encoded protein is CASSPPGTLSGNTIYF.

The chain carries TRBV6-5 and TRBJ2-3; D is perhaps TRBD2 (6 bases). CDR1 and CDR2 from the germline V gene are MNHEY and SVGAGI. Trimming left V 2 bases short and J 6 bases short, with 12 bases between. The CDR3 length is 14 residues. This chain's CDR3 is CASSYQEAGDTQYF. The CDR3 DNA sequence: TGTGCCAGCAGTTACCAAGAGGCGGGGGATACGCAGTATTTT.

This chain links TRBV28 with TRBJ2-7, with 9 bases that match TRBD1. The germline V gene encodes CDR1 MDHEN and CDR2 SYDVKM. V dropped 5 bases and J dropped 0; count of bases not matched to a gene: 5. The CDR3 loop spans 15 amino acids. CDR3 residues: CASSLDRGSSYEQYF. In DNA, the CDR3 is TGTGCCAGCAGTCTAGACAGGGGGAGCTCCTACGAGCAGTACTTC.

The chain couples TRBV5-1 to TRBJ2-5, with TRBD1 matching 7 bases. Trimming took 5 bases from V and 5 from J; bases not matched to a gene: 9. CDR1 is SGHRS and CDR2 is YFSETQ in the germline V gene. The CDR3 totals 14 residues. The CDR3 DNA reads TGCGCCAGCAGTTCGGCAGGGGGTGACGAGACCCAGTACTTC. It is translated as CASSSAGGDETQYF.

This clone came up once. This chain joins TRBV11-2 and TRBJ2-2; 10 bases map to TRBD2. There are 16 residues in the CDR3. V lost 4 bases, J lost 2 bases, and 4 bases stayed unmatched. Germline V CDR1 and CDR2: SGHAT, FQNNGV. The CDR3: CASSSGTSVNTGELFF. DNA for the CDR3: TGTGCCAGCAGCTCCGGGACTAGCGTTAACACCGGGGAGCTGTTTTTT.

This chain connects TRBV28 to TRBJ2-7; tentatively, D is TRBD1 or TRBD2 (5 bases each). Trimming removed 10 bases at V and 6 bases at J, with 19 bases between. CDR3 length: 13 amino acids. Per germline, CDR1 MDHEN and CDR2 SYDVKM. Here the CDR3 DNA reads TGTGCCACCAGGCCTTCAGGGAGCAGCGAGCAGTACTTC. Its protein is CATRPSGSSEQYF.

This clone has just one count. The chain carries TRBV28 and TRBJ2-1; 11 bases are a match to TRBD2. The V and J ends lost 5 bases and 8 bases, in that order; junction bases with no gene match: 11. The CDR3 consists of 16 residues. CDR1 MDHEN and CDR2 SYDVKM come from the germline V gene. The CDR3: CASSRGGSGRGHEQFF. CDR3 nucleotides: TGTGCCAGCAGTCGGGGGGGTAGCGGGAGGGGCCATGAGCAGTTCTTC.

The J gene is TRBJ2-2, the V gene TRBV11-3; unclear D gene. The CDR3 extends over 13 amino acids. V was cut by 5 bases and J by 6 bases, with 10 bases left in between. Germline V CDR1 and CDR2: SGHNT, YENEEA. The CDR3 DNA follows: TGTGCCAGCAGCCCGGTAGGCCCCGGGGAGCTGTTTTTT. It codes for CASSPVGPGELFF.

The chain couples TRBV9 to TRBJ1-3; D unresolved. From germline, CDR1 is SGDLS and CDR2 YYNGEE. Trimming stripped 5 bases from V and 0 bases from J, with 9 bases between. The CDR3 contains 14 residues. The CDR3 protein is CASSSADSGNTIYF. CDR3 DNA sequence: TGTGCCAGCAGTTCGGCGGACTCTGGAAACACCATATATTTT. Looking up the rest from reference TRBV9 and TRBJ1-3 gives the full variable domain: DSGVTQTPKHLITATGQRVTLRCSPRSGDLSVYWYQQSLDQGLQFLIQYYNGEERAKGNILERFSAQQFPDLHSELNLSSLELGDSALYFCASSSADSGNTIYFGEGSWLTVV.

As concerns this clone: Other DNA sequences in the same sample also yield this CDR3. The J gene is TRBJ2-7, the V gene TRBV4-1; tentatively, D is TRBD2 (6 bases). The V and J ends lost 1 base and 4 bases respectively, with 11 bases between them. The CDR3 runs to 14 residues. Germline-derived CDR1 and CDR2 are MGHRA and YSYEKL. CDR3 nucleotides: TGCGCCAGCAGCCAAGCGCCGGGAGCTTACGAGCAGTACTTC. The encoded protein is CASSQAPGAYEQYF.

This clone was recorded a few times. The V and J genes are TRBV2 and TRBJ2-5; 8 bases map to TRBD1. CDR1 SNHLY and CDR2 FYNNEI come from the germline V gene. The length of the CDR3 is 13 residues. V shed 6 bases and J 4 bases; nucleotides not matched to a gene: 4. The CDR3 nucleotides are TGTGCCAGCAGCGGCACAGGGGGAGAGACCCAGTACTTC. Translated, it gives CASSGTGGETQYF.

This chain connects TRBV7-2 to TRBJ2-4; tentatively, D is TRBD1 (5 bases). The CDR3 extends over 15 amino acids. CDR1 SGHTA and CDR2 FQGNSA come from the germline V gene. Trimming stripped 5 bases from V and 1 base from J, with 12 bases between. The CDR3 sequence is CASSRTGFAKNIQYF. Here the CDR3 DNA reads TGTGCCAGCAGCCGCACAGGATTTGCCAAAAACATTCAGTACTTC.

The V and J genes are TRBV10-3 and TRBJ1-2, with a weak D call TRBD1 (6 bases). The CDR3 spans 15 residues. Germline V lookup: CDR1 ENHRY, CDR2 SYGVKD. Trimming cost V 8 bases and J 8 bases, with 24 bases left between them. In DNA form, the CDR3 reads TGTGCCATCCGTTCCGCCTACTACAGGGCGGGGGGCTACACCTTC. This codes for CAIRSAYYRAGGYTF.

V usage is TRBV19 and J usage is TRBJ1-3, with no clear D. Germline V lookup: CDR1 LNHDA, CDR2 SQIVND (reference sequence). With 6 bases removed from V and 4 bases from J, the gap between germline ends came to 4 bases. This CDR3 is 11 amino acids long. The CDR3, as DNA: TGTGCCAGTAGGCGAGGAAACACCATATATTTT. This codes for CASRRGNTIYF. The full variable domain, completed using reference TRBV19 and TRBJ1-3, is DGGITQSPKYLFRKEGQNVTLSCEQNLNHDAMYWYRQDPGQGLRLIYYSQIVNDFQKGDIAEGYSVSREKKESFPLTVTSAQKNPTAFYLCASRRGNTIYFGEGSWLTVV.

In nucleotides, the CDR3 is TGTGCCAGCAGTGAATCTCTAGCGGGGGGCCGACAGTTCTTC. This codes for CASSESLAGGRQFF. The gene calls are TRBV2 and TRBJ2-1, with TRBD2 matching over 11 bases. The ends lost 2 bases at V and 13 bases at J; junction bases unmatched: 7. CDR1 and CDR2 (germline): SNHLY, FYNNEI. This CDR3 comprises 14 residues. The whole variable domain, remainder taken from reference TRBV2 and TRBJ2-1, is EPEVTQTPSHQVTQMGQEVILRCVPISNHLYFYWYRQILGQKVEFLVSFYNNEISEKSEIFDDQFSVERPDGSNFTLKIRSTKLEDSAMYFCASSESLAGGRQFFGPGTRLTVL.

The chain has TRBV14 and TRBJ1-1, with D unclear. Germline V gene lookup returns CDR1 SGHDN and CDR2 FVKESK. This CDR3 spans 17 amino acids. Trimming stripped 0 bases from V and 1 base from J, with 15 bases between. The chain's CDR3 is CASSQDLFRARNTEAFF. The CDR3 DNA reads as TGTGCCAGCAGCCAAGATCTTTTTCGGGCCCGGAACACTGAAGCTTTCTTT.

Only a few counts were recorded for this clone. The gene calls are TRBV11-3 and TRBJ2-3, with a weak D call TRBD2 (6 bases). This CDR3 is 16 amino acids long. CDR1 is SGHNT and CDR2 is YENEEA in the germline V gene. Trimming stripped 7 bases from V and 1 base from J, with 18 bases between. CDR3 nucleotide sequence: TGTGCCAGCATGGGAGGAGGAGGACTCCGCACAGATACGCAGTATTTT. Translating gives CASMGGGGLRTDTQYF.

There are a few counts of this clone. The chain is built from TRBV7-8 and TRBJ2-3; possibly TRBD2 for D (5 bases). V shed 0 bases and J shed 5 bases, with 6 bases lying between them. This CDR3 is built from 13 residues. Looked up from germline, CDR1 is SGHVS and CDR2 is FQNEAQ. Here the CDR3 reads CASSLAGEDTQYF. Written as DNA, the CDR3 is TGTGCCAGCAGCTTAGCGGGAGAAGATACGCAGTATTTT. Looking up the rest from reference TRBV7-8 and TRBJ2-3 gives the full variable domain: GAGVSQSPRYKVAKRGQDVALRCDPISGHVSLFWYQQALGQGPEFLTYFQNEAQLDKSGLPSDRFFAERPEGSVSTLKIQRTQQEDSAVYLCASSLAGEDTQYFGPGTRLTVL.

The gene calls are TRBV19 and TRBJ1-1, with D unresolved. V was shortened by 5 bases and J by 5 bases, with 18 bases between the two germline ends. CDR3 length equals 15 residues. CDR1 is LNHDA and CDR2 is SQIVND in the germline V gene (reference sequence). This chain's CDR3 is CASSDQTGAWTEAFF. CDR3 sequence (DNA): TGTGCCAGTAGTGATCAGACCGGAGCTTGGACTGAAGCTTTCTTT.

This clone turned up a few times. The chain links TRBV4-2 to TRBJ1-5, with no clear D. Germline V gene lookup returns CDR1 LGHNA and CDR2 YNFKEQ. V gave up 3 bases and J gave up 3 bases, with 9 bases separating them. The CDR3 sequence is 14 residues long. CDR3 nucleotide sequence: TGTGCCAGCAGCCAGGAAACTTCCAATCAGCCCCAGCATTTT. It codes for CASSQETSNQPQHF.

CDR3 in DNA: TGTGCCAGCAGCCCCGGACAGGGAGGCACCGGGGAGCTGTTTTTT. This sequence encodes CASSPGQGGTGELFF. This chain uses TRBV7-9 with TRBJ2-2, with 8 bases aligning to TRBD1. The CDR3 spans 15 residues. CDR1 is SEHNR and CDR2 is FQNEAQ in the germline V gene (reference sequence). Trimming took 5 bases from V and 4 from J; bases not matched to a gene: 6. The variable domain in full, with the rest retrieved from reference TRBV7-9 and TRBJ2-2, is DTGVSQNPRHKITKRGQNVTFRCDPISEHNRLYWYRQTLGQGPEFLTYFQNEAQLEKSRLLSDRFSAERPKGSFSTLEIQRTEQGDSAMYLCASSPGQGGTGELFFGEGSRLTVL.

This clone was found once. V gene TRBV13 combines with J gene TRBJ1-5; D is possibly TRBD1 (5 bases). V lost 7 bases to trimming and J lost 4 bases, with 11 bases between them. Germline assignment: CDR1 PRHDT and CDR2 FYEKMQ (reference sequence). The CDR3 loop spans 13 amino acids. CDR3 nucleotide sequence: TGTGCCAGCACTTTAGGGGTTAATCAGCCCCAGCATTTT. As protein: CASTLGVNQPQHF. Filled out from reference TRBV13 and TRBJ1-5, the complete variable domain reads AAGVIQSPRHLIKEKRETATLKCYPIPRHDTVYWYQQGPGQDPQFLISFYEKMQSDKGSIPDRFSAQQFSDYHSELNMSSLELGDSALYFCASTLGVNQPQHFGDGTRLSIL.

This clone appeared a single time. V is TRBV9 and J is TRBJ1-4; TRBD1 matches 8 bases. Germline CDR1 is SGDLS and CDR2 is YYNGEE. The CDR3 is made up of 15 amino acids. V gave up 4 bases and J gave up 6 bases; unmatched junction bases: 8. The CDR3 reads CASSTGQGVDEKLFF. For the CDR3, the DNA is TGTGCCAGCAGCACCGGACAGGGTGTGGATGAAAAACTGTTTTTT.

V and J are TRBV6-6 and TRBJ2-7; 8 bases are a match to TRBD1. The CDR3 contains 15 residues. Germline V gene sequence: CDR1 MNHNY, CDR2 SVGAGI (reference sequence). The V segment lost 5 bases and the J segment 4 bases; nucleotides outside the gene matches: 10. The CDR3 spells CASSTLDREGYEQYF. Written as DNA, the CDR3 is TGTGCCAGCAGTACCCTGGACAGGGAAGGATACGAGCAGTACTTC.